These 8 T cell receptor beta chains came from one sample sequenced in a study of early T cells in non-severe SARS-CoV-2 infection. TCRdb redid the calling of the 5' RACE reads with MiXCR, one entry per CDR3 protein. The table has tens of thousands of distinct CDR3 sequences, over 9.5% seen once. The specimen sequenced was whole blood. The origin of the receptors is an adult who was a healthcare worker with PCR-confirmed SARS-CoV-2 infection or an uninfected control (not recorded which).

This clonotype was seen more than once but under ten times. V and J are TRBV20-1 and TRBJ2-2; 15 bases align to TRBD2. The CDR3 has 15 residues. With V trimmed by 6 bases and J by 6 bases, 5 bases remained unmatched. CDR1 and CDR2 (germline): DFQATT, SNEGSKA (reference sequence). The CDR3 is CSARTSGRAAGELFF. DNA for the CDR3: TGCAGTGCCCGGACTAGCGGGAGGGCCGCCGGGGAGCTGTTTTTT.

V is TRBV19 and J is TRBJ2-3, with D possibly being TRBD2 (5 bases). The ends were cut back, 1 base at V and 0 bases at J, with 8 bases in the middle. This CDR3 region has 15 residues. Germline CDR1 is LNHDA and CDR2 is SQIVND (reference sequence). The CDR3 sequence is CASSIGGRSTDTQYF. The CDR3 region has the DNA TGTGCCAGTAGTATAGGAGGGCGAAGCACAGATACGCAGTATTTT.

The sample holds many counts of this clonotype. J is TRBJ1-2 and V is TRBV29-1; D is perhaps TRBD1 (5 bases). The CDR3 contains 12 residues. Germline-derived CDR1 and CDR2 are SQVTM and ANQGSEA. V was cut by 3 bases and J by 5 bases, with 10 bases left in between. The CDR3 protein is CSVDRVGYGYTF. DNA for the CDR3: TGCAGCGTTGACAGGGTGGGGTATGGCTACACCTTC.

This clonotype has a handful of counts. This chain joins TRBV7-9 and TRBJ1-1; D gene uncertain. Trimming took 5 bases from V and 4 from J, leaving 5 bases between them. CDR1 SEHNR and CDR2 FQNEAQ come from the germline V gene (reference sequence). This CDR3 spans 11 amino acids. The CDR3 nucleotides are TGTGCCAGCAGCCCTTTCACTGAAGCTTTCTTT. This gives the protein CASSPFTEAFF.

The chain links TRBV12-3 or TRBV12-4 to TRBJ2-7, with TRBD1 identical over 8 bases. With 3 bases clipped from V and 6 bases from J, the junction kept 10 bases outside the gene matches. This CDR3 region has 15 residues. In DNA form, the CDR3 reads TGTGCCAGCAGTTTCGGGGACAGGCGTTACGCCGAGCAGTACTTC. As protein: CASSFGDRRYAEQYF.

This clonotype was seen only a few times. V and J are TRBV10-3 and TRBJ2-3; 8 bases fit TRBD2. CDR1 is ENHRY and CDR2 is SYGVKD in the germline V gene. With V trimmed by 7 bases and J by 4 bases, 7 bases remained unmatched. The CDR3 is made up of 14 amino acids. The CDR3 is CAIMWREDADTQYF. As DNA, the CDR3 is TGTGCCATCATGTGGCGGGAGGATGCAGATACGCAGTATTTT.

The sample holds many counts of this clonotype. The chain links TRBV29-1 to TRBJ2-5, with 7 bases lining up with TRBD1. This CDR3 contains 15 residues. From germline, CDR1 is SQVTM and CDR2 ANQGSEA. The ends lost 6 bases at V and 4 bases at J; junction bases unmatched: 14. In DNA form, the CDR3 reads TGCAGCGTATACCTCGACAGGGAGTACGGAGAGACCCAGTACTTC. This sequence encodes CSVYLDREYGETQYF.

The rearrangement joins TRBV5-1 to TRBJ1-1; D call uncertain. Germline V CDR1 and CDR2: SGHRS, YFSETQ. V was clipped by 5 bases and J by 4 bases, with 9 bases between them. This CDR3 region has 12 residues. The CDR3 DNA is TGCGCCAGCAGGGATCGTTTCACTGAAGCTTTCTTT. Protein sequence: CASRDRFTEAFF.